This T cell receptor (beta chain) was sequenced during a study of T-cell memory formation after mild COVID-19. TCRdb independently ran MiXCR on the 5' RACE reads; one entry per CDR3 protein. The data show 250,000 to 300,000 distinct CDR3 sequences, more than 15% seen once. This clonotype came up many times. Trimming pared 10 bases from V and 4 bases from J, leaving 11 bases between. The CDR3 runs to 11 residues. The material sequenced was PBMCs or a T cell subset sorted from them (not recorded which). This TCR was recovered from a man between 18 and 29 years old who had mild COVID-19 (a few samples of this study predate the infection). Cell type and time point are not known. The chain couples TRBV12-3 or TRBV12-4 to TRBJ2-7; D is possibly TRBD1 or TRBD2 (5 bases each). CDR3 coding DNA: TGTGCCACCAGGGAGTTTTACGAGCAGTACGTC. Its translation: CATREFYEQYV.